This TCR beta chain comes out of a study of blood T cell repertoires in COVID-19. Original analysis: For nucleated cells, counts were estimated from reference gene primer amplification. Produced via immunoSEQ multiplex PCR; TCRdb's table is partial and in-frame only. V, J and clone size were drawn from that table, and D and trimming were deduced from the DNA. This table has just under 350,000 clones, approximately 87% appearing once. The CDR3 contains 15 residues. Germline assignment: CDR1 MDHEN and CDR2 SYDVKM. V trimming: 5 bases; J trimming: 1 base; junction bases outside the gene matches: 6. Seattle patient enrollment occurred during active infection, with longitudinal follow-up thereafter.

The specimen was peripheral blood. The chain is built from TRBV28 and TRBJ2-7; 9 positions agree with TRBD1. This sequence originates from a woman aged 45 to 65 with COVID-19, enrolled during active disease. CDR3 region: CASSQPGQGSYEQYF. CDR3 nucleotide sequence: TGTGCCAGCAGTCAGCCGGGACAGGGATCCTACGAGCAGTACTTC.